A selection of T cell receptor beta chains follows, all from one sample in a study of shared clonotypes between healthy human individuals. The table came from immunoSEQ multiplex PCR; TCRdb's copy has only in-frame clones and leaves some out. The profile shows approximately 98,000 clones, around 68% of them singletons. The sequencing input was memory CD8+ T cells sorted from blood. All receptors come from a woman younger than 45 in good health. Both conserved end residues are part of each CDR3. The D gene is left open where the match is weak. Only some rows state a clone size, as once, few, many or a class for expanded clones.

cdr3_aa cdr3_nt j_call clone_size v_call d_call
CASSFGGESGEQYF TGTGCCAGCAGCTTTGGGGGAGAGTCGGGCGAGCAGTACTTC TRBJ2-7 few TRBV7-8 NA
CASSQDWRSFADTQYF TGTGCCAGCAGCCAAGATTGGCGAAGTTTCGCAGATACGCAGTATTTT TRBJ2-3 NA TRBV4-2 NA
CASSLGTSGYNEQFF TGTGCCAGCAGCTTAGGGACTAGCGGGTACAATGAGCAGTTCTTC TRBJ2-1 NA TRBV5-4 TRBD2
CASSGNLFDEQYF TGTGCCAGCAGCGGAAACTTGTTTGACGAGCAGTACTTC TRBJ2-7 many TRBV9 NA
CSVELFVQGTNNEQFF TGCAGCGTTGAGCTATTTGTGCAGGGGACAAACAATGAGCAGTTCTTC TRBJ2-1 once TRBV29-1 NA
CASSGTGGTGSSYNEQFF TGTGCCAGCAGTGGAACGGGCGGGACAGGGAGCTCCTACAATGAGCAGTTCTTC TRBJ2-1 once TRBV27 TRBD1
CASSLETGRLDEQYF TGTGCCAGCAGCCTAGAGACGGGTAGGCTTGACGAGCAGTACTTC TRBJ2-7 few TRBV4-2 NA
CASSKGSEQVWEETQYF TGTGCCAGCAGCAAGGGGTCTGAACAGGTTTGGGAGGAGACCCAGTACTTC TRBJ2-5 once TRBV14 NA
CARFTGGTQYF TGTGCCCGCTTTACGGGGGGTACGCAGTATTTT TRBJ2-3 many TRBV6-5 TRBD2
CASSDSLETSEAFF TGTGCCAGCAGTGACTCGTTGGAGACAAGTGAAGCTTTCTTT TRBJ1-1 NA TRBV6-4 NA
CASSPIVLGGHEQYF TGTGCCAGCAGCCCAATAGTCCTTGGGGGACACGAGCAGTACTTC TRBJ2-7 NA TRBV28 NA
CATSRGTSLGGREQYF TGTGCCACCAGCAGAGGAACCTCTCTAGGAGGGCGAGAGCAGTACTTC TRBJ2-7 once TRBV15 NA
CASSPSTVREKLFF TGTGCCAGCTCACCTTCGACGGTACGGGAAAAACTGTTTTTT TRBJ1-4 NA TRBV18 NA
CASSSSTGRNQPQHF TGTGCCAGCAGCTCGTCGACAGGGCGCAATCAGCCCCAGCATTTT TRBJ1-5 NA TRBV5-8 TRBD1
CASSEELYSTDTQYF TGTGCCAGCAGTGAGGAACTTTATAGCACAGATACGCAGTATTTT TRBJ2-3 NA TRBV2 NA
CASSLTGTYEQYF TGTGCCAGCAGCTTGACCGGGACCTACGAGCAGTACTTC TRBJ2-7 NA TRBV7-2 NA
CASSEELDRTEQYF TGTGCCAGCAGTGAAGAACTTGACAGGACGGAGCAGTACTTC TRBJ2-7 NA TRBV6-1 NA
CASSHSNEQFF TGCGCCAGCAGCCACTCCAATGAGCAGTTCTTC TRBJ2-1 once TRBV4-1 NA
CASSQPFDRAIGYTF TGCGCCAGCAGCCAACCTTTTGACAGGGCGATCGGCTACACCTTC TRBJ1-2 NA TRBV4-1 TRBD1
CASTGGMVLLSEAFF TGTGCCAGTACCGGGGGGATGGTACTTCTCTCTGAAGCTTTCTTT TRBJ1-1 NA TRBV19 NA
CATSRGTGGHVPAYEQYF TGTGCCACCAGCAGAGGGACAGGGGGACACGTACCCGCCTACGAGCAGTACTTC TRBJ2-7 NA TRBV15 TRBD1
CASSEPGQGPYEQYF TGTGCCAGCAGTGAACCGGGACAGGGCCCCTACGAGCAGTACTTC TRBJ2-7 NA TRBV25-1 TRBD1
CASSRQGLVPYEQYF TGTGCCAGCAGCCGGCAGGGGTTGGTACCCTACGAGCAGTACTTC TRBJ2-7 NA TRBV7-6 NA
CASSGAVGAPAELFF TGTGCCAGCAGTGGGGCGGTAGGGGCCCCAGCGGAGCTGTTTTTT TRBJ2-2 NA TRBV27 NA
CAISDRTGGMNTEAFF TGTGCCATCAGTGATAGGACAGGGGGTATGAACACTGAAGCTTTCTTT TRBJ1-1 NA TRBV10-3 TRBD1
CASSPGGPISNQPQHF TGTGCCAGCAGCCCGGGAGGGCCAATTAGCAATCAGCCCCAGCATTTT TRBJ1-5 NA TRBV7-8 NA
CASSLILSLNTGELFF TGTGCCAGCAGCTTAATTCTTAGTCTGAACACCGGGGAGCTGTTTTTT TRBJ2-2 NA TRBV7-2 NA
CASSSYRGRGNTIYF TGTGCCAGCAGTAGCTACAGGGGAAGAGGAAACACCATATATTTT TRBJ1-3 NA TRBV27 TRBD1
CASSLGTDATNEKLFF TGTGCCAGCAGCTTAGGGACCGACGCAACTAATGAAAAACTGTTTTTT TRBJ1-4 NA TRBV11-2 NA
CASPAAGPSYEQYF TGTGCCAGTCCCGCAGCCGGTCCCTCCTACGAGCAGTACTTC TRBJ2-7 NA TRBV6-4 NA
CAWERVWSTGELFF TGTGCCTGGGAAAGGGTTTGGTCCACCGGGGAGCTGTTTTTT TRBJ2-2 NA TRBV30 NA
CASSSGFAQTEAFF TGTGCCAGCAGCTCCGGTTTTGCGCAGACTGAAGCTTTCTTT TRBJ1-1 NA TRBV7-9 NA
CASSESQGPETKYYGYTF TGTGCCAGCAGTGAATCCCAGGGGCCAGAGACGAAGTACTATGGCTACACCTTC TRBJ1-2 once TRBV25-1 NA
CASSLAASPDYEQYF TGTGCCAGCAGCTTAGCTGCCTCCCCTGACTACGAGCAGTACTTC TRBJ2-7 NA TRBV7-9 NA
CASSPLVAGASYEQYF TGTGCCAGCAGTCCCCTTGTTGCGGGCGCTTCCTACGAGCAGTACTTC TRBJ2-7 NA TRBV27 NA
CASSVQTGPLHF TGTGCCAGCAGCGTACAGACAGGGCCCCTCCACTTT TRBJ1-6 few TRBV9 TRBD1
CASSLFLGDTEAFF TGTGCCAGCAGCTTGTTTCTGGGCGACACTGAAGCTTTCTTT TRBJ1-1 NA TRBV5-4 NA
CASRGTGGIQPQHF TGTGCCAGCAGAGGGACAGGGGGCATTCAGCCCCAGCATTTT TRBJ1-5 once TRBV27 TRBD1
CATSRGVRDGATHSGNTIYF TGTGCCACCAGCAGAGGAGTTCGCGATGGGGCGACCCACTCTGGAAACACCATATATTTT TRBJ1-3 NA TRBV15 NA
CASSFSGQEYSYGYTF TGTGCCAGCAGTTTTTCGGGACAGGAGTACTCCTATGGCTACACCTTC TRBJ1-2 NA TRBV5-8 TRBD1
CASRKGVLHVLDEQYF TGTGCCAGCAGAAAAGGAGTGCTACACGTGTTAGACGAGCAGTACTTC TRBJ2-7 NA TRBV21-1 NA
CASSEAADLNTEAFF TGTGCCAGCAGTGAAGCTGCCGACTTGAACACTGAAGCTTTCTTT TRBJ1-1 NA TRBV2 NA
CASGPDLTYEQYF TGTGCCAGCGGGCCGGACCTTACCTACGAGCAGTACTTC TRBJ2-7 NA TRBV27 NA
CASSQEGGRGLLTNEKLFF TGCGCCAGCAGCCAAGAGGGAGGAAGAGGACTTTTAACTAATGAAAAACTGTTTTTT TRBJ1-4 NA TRBV4-1 NA
CASSPYRWPQHF TGTGCCAGCAGTCCATACAGGTGGCCCCAGCATTTT TRBJ1-5 NA TRBV6-6 NA
CATNGGEKETQYF TGTGCCACCAATGGGGGAGAGAAAGAGACCCAGTACTTC TRBJ2-5 NA TRBV10-3 NA
CASSLQGRGWGTEAFF TGTGCCAGCAGTTTACAGGGCCGAGGATGGGGGACTGAAGCTTTCTTT TRBJ1-1 NA TRBV27 NA
CASSFDLANYEQYF TGTGCCAGCAGCTTTGATCTAGCGAACTACGAGCAGTACTTC TRBJ2-7 NA TRBV5-5 NA
CASSAVGLGPDTQYF TGTGCCAGCAGCGCGGTCGGACTAGGGCCCGATACGCAGTATTTT TRBJ2-3 few TRBV14 TRBD2
CASSLVGSKRERKYF TGTGCCAGCAGCTTAGTAGGGAGTAAACGGGAGCGAAAGTACTTC TRBJ2-7 NA TRBV11-2 NA
CAWSVRGALYEQYF TGTGCCTGGAGTGTGCGAGGGGCCTTATACGAGCAGTACTTC TRBJ2-7 few TRBV30 NA
CSVHTKRIQSRANVLTF TGCAGCGTTCATACTAAACGCATACAAAGTCGGGCCAACGTCCTGACTTTC TRBJ2-6 NA TRBV29-1 NA
CASSSTGWLGEQYF TGTGCCAGCAGTTCCACCGGGTGGTTGGGCGAGCAGTACTTC TRBJ2-7 NA TRBV28 NA
CASSGWDQGQGNYGYTF TGTGCCAGCAGCGGCTGGGACCAGGGACAGGGTAACTATGGCTACACCTTC TRBJ1-2 NA TRBV9 TRBD1
CASSDSAGLSYNEQFF TGTGCCAGCAGTGACTCGGCGGGGTTGTCCTACAATGAGCAGTTCTTC TRBJ2-1 NA TRBV6-4 NA
CASREGGHPRYYEQYF TGCGCCAGCAGAGAGGGGGGACACCCGCGATACTACGAGCAGTACTTC TRBJ2-7 NA TRBV10-1 NA
CASSLTSSYEQYF TGTGCCAGCAGCCTGACTAGCTCCTACGAGCAGTACTTC TRBJ2-7 NA TRBV5-6 NA
CASSQDWAETGELFF TGTGCCAGCAGCCAAGATTGGGCAGAAACCGGGGAGCTGTTTTTT TRBJ2-2 NA TRBV4-2 NA
CAIRWDTVSGANVLTF TGTGCCATCAGATGGGACACGGTATCTGGGGCCAACGTCCTGACTTTC TRBJ2-6 NA TRBV10-3 NA